These 5 T cell receptor beta chains were all obtained from the same sample, sequenced in a study of blood T cell repertoires in COVID-19. The table came from immunoSEQ multiplex PCR; TCRdb's copy has only in-frame clones and leaves some out. This table holds 100,000 to 120,000 clones, approximately 85% found once. Source material: peripheral blood. Receptors were obtained from a human donor in a cohort sampled during active COVID-19.

The V and J genes are TRBV30 and TRBJ1-1; TRBD1 might be the D (5 bases). The length of the CDR3 is 15 residues. Germline V gene data show CDR1 as GTSNPN and CDR2 as SVGIG (reference sequence). The ends were cut back, 1 base at V and 1 base at J, with 13 bases in the middle. The chain's CDR3 is CAWSDNRRSNTEAFF. In nucleotides, the CDR3 is TGTGCCTGGAGTGATAACAGGCGATCGAACACTGAAGCTTTCTTT. The full variable domain, with the rest looked up from reference TRBV30 and TRBJ1-1, is SQTIHQWPATLVQPVGSPLSLECTVEGTSNPNLYWYRQAAGRGLQLLFYSVGIGQISSEVPQNLSASRPQDRQFILSSKKLLLSDSGFYLCAWSDNRRSNTEAFFGQGTRLTVV.

This chain links TRBV10-1 with TRBJ2-7; 15 bases agree with TRBD2. The CDR3 loop spans 14 amino acids. V dropped 9 bases and J dropped 3; count of bases not matched to a gene: 3. Germline CDR1 is WNHNN and CDR2 is SYGVQD (reference sequence). The CDR3 bases are TGCGCCAGTAGGACTAGCGGGAGGGGCTACGAGCAGTACTTC. It translates to CASRTSGRGYEQYF.

This clone occurred once. This chain connects TRBV6-5 to TRBJ1-2; TRBD1 aligns across 7 bases. The germline gives CDR1 MNHEY, CDR2 SVGAGI. The junction had 3 bases not matched to a gene; V was cut back by 6 bases and J by 2 bases. The CDR3 extends over 13 amino acids. CDR3 DNA: TGTGCCAGCAGCAGGGGACAGAACTATGGCTACACCTTC. Translating gives CASSRGQNYGYTF.

This sequence joins TRBV6-1 and TRBJ2-7; TRBD1 matches at 8 bases. Germline CDR1 and CDR2: MNHNS and SASEGT. This CDR3 contains 14 residues. V was pared by 2 bases and J by 5 bases, with 5 bases of the junction left unmatched. CDR3 protein: CASSETRGRNEQYF. The CDR3, as DNA: TGTGCCAGCAGTGAAACCAGGGGGCGTAACGAGCAGTACTTC.

The J gene is TRBJ1-3, the V gene TRBV24-1; D is ambiguous. The CDR3 runs to 18 residues. V was clipped by 0 bases and J by 2 bases, with 16 bases between them. Germline CDR1 is KGHDR and CDR2 is SFDVKD. The CDR3 sequence: CATSDLDRDLSAGNTIYF. CDR3 nucleotide sequence: TGTGCCACCAGTGATTTGGATCGGGATCTCAGCGCTGGAAACACCATATATTTT.